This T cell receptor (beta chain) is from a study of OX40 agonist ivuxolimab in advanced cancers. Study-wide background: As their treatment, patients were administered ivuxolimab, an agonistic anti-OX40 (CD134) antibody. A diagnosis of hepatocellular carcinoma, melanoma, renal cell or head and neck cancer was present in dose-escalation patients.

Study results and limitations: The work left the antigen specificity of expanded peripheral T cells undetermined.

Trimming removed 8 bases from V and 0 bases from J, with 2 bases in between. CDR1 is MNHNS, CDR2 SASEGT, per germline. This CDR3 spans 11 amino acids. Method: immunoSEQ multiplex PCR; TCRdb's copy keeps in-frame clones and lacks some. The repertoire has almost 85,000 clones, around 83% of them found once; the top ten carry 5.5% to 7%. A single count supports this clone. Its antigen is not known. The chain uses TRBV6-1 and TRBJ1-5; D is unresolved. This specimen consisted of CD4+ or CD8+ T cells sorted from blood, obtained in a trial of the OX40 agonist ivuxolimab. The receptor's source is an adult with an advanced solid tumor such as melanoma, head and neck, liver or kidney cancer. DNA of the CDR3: TGTGCCAGCGCTAGCAATCAGCCCCAGCATTTT. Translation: CASASNQPQHF.